This T cell receptor (beta chain) was obtained from a study of vaccination and CD4 T cells after COVID-19. Study in general: Blood was drawn a median roughly 66 days post second dose, range 14 to 241. Samples were collected from a few convalescent patients on day 14 and on days 161 to 241 after vaccination.

Noted time point: late sampling 161 to 241 days after vaccination in three convalescent patients. Treatment reported: approximately nine-day PBMC culture with coronavirus spike peptide pools or control peptides (ViraFEST assay). A negative selection step was used to isolate CD4+ T cells once culture had run for under 11 days. Germline V gene data show CDR1 as SGHTA and CDR2 as FQGNSA. The CDR3 runs to 14 residues. The V end lost 6 bases, the J end lost 9 bases, and 21 bases lay between the germline ends. As concerns this clonotype: Its specificity is unknown.

With the Oncomine TCR Beta short-read assay, DNA from cultured CD4+ T cells was sequenced. TCRdb ran MiXCR on the PCR reads and lists one entry per CDR3 protein. The sample has approximately 17,000 distinct CDR3 sequences; roughly half are singletons. The V gene is TRBV7-2, the J gene TRBJ2-7, with D perhaps assigned TRBD1 or TRBD2 (7 bases each). This specimen consisted of CD4+ T cells from blood, cultured in vitro, obtained about 7 months after SARS-CoV-2 vaccination. The source is a human donor who had recovered from COVID-19. Here the CDR3 DNA reads TGTGCCAGCAGTCCCAGGGGGGGGACTATCGTGCAGTACTTC. It specifies CASSPRGGTIVQYF. Using reference TRBV7-2 and TRBJ2-7 for the parts outside the CDR3, the full variable domain is GAGVSQSPSNKVTEKGKDVELRCDPISGHTALYWYRQSLGQGLEFLIYFQGNSAPDKSGLPSDRFSAERTGGSVSTLTIQRTQQEDSAVYLCASSPRGGTIVQYFGPGTRLTVT.